Listed below are T cell receptor beta chains from one sample, sequenced in a study of neoadjuvant anti-PD-1 for oral cavity cancer. TCRdb keeps only in-frame clones here, not all; method: immunoSEQ multiplex PCR. The sample lists about 14,000 clones, 76% seen once, with over 2% in the top ten. Sequencing was performed on PBMCs, taken after nivolumab (anti-PD-1) treatment. The receptors here all came from a person aged 40 to 85 with oral cavity squamous cell carcinoma. CDR3s include the opening cysteine and the closing phenylalanine or tryptophan. Each record gives: V gene, J gene, D gene, clone size, CDR3 DNA, CDR3 protein. The D gene is left open where the match is weak. Only some rows state a clone size, as once, few, many or a class for expanded clones.

TRBV5-1	TRBJ2-5	.	.	TGCGCCAGCAGCTTGTACGGGTTCGGAGAGACCCAGTACTTC	CASSLYGFGETQYF
TRBV5-1	TRBJ1-1	.	.	TGCGCCAGCAGCTGGGTTGGTGGGGGGAACACTGAAGCTTTCTTT	CASSWVGGGNTEAFF
TRBV11-2	TRBJ2-7	TRBD2	.	TGTGCCAGCAGCTTAGATTGGCTAGCGGGAGGGACTTACTACGAGCAGTACTTC	CASSLDWLAGGTYYEQYF
TRBV11-1	TRBJ2-1	.	.	TGTGCCAGCAGCCATAGCGGCAAAGGGAATGAGCAGTTCTTC	CASSHSGKGNEQFF
TRBV5-1	TRBJ2-7	.	few	TGCGCCAGCAGCTTGGCCGGGGGACTCTCCTCCTACGAGCAGTACTTC	CASSLAGGLSSYEQYF
TRBV2	TRBJ2-4	TRBD1	.	TGTGCCAGTAGACAGGGGAGTGGAAACATTCAGTACTTC	CASRQGSGNIQYF
TRBV9	TRBJ2-3	TRBD2	once	TGTGCCAGCAGCGTTGTCGGACTAGCGGGAGGGTTCGGCGATACGCAGTATTTT	CASSVVGLAGGFGDTQYF
TRBV9	TRBJ2-5	.	.	TGTGCCAGCAGCGTAGCCGGCGGGACCCAAGAGACCCAGTACTTC	CASSVAGGTQETQYF
TRBV5-1	TRBJ2-3	.	few	TGCGCCAGCAATCGGGATAGCGGTCGATACCGCACAGATACGCAGTATTTT	CASNRDSGRYRTDTQYF
TRBV11-2	TRBJ2-1	TRBD1	.	TGTGCCAGCAGCCCCATCAGGGGACAGGGGAATATAGGGCAGTTCTTC	CASSPIRGQGNIGQFF
TRBV18	TRBJ1-3	.	.	TGTGCCAGCTCCCCCTTGGGGCAGAGCTCTGGAAACACCATATATTTT	CASSPLGQSSGNTIYF
TRBV5-1	TRBJ2-1	.	.	TGCGCCAGCAGCTTGGTAGGGGGGACCTCCTACAATGAGCAGTTCTTC	CASSLVGGTSYNEQFF
TRBV5-4	TRBJ2-3	TRBD2	.	TGTGCCAGCAGCTTGGAATGGGGCGGGAGCGCAGATACGCAGTATTTT	CASSLEWGGSADTQYF
TRBV5-8	TRBJ1-1	.	.	TGTGCCAGCAGCTTGGGGTCCGCTGCCCGTGAAGCTTTCTTT	CASSLGSAAREAFF
TRBV9	TRBJ1-3	.	.	TGTGCCAGCAGCGCCGGGACAAAGAGCTCTGGAAACACCATATATTTT	CASSAGTKSSGNTIYF
TRBV30	TRBJ1-2	.	few	TGTGCCTGGACCCTTTGGCAGGGTGATGGCTACACCTTC	CAWTLWQGDGYTF
TRBV30	TRBJ2-1	TRBD2	few	TGTGCCTGGGGTCGACTAGCGGGGGACTACAATGAGCAGTTCTTC	CAWGRLAGDYNEQFF
TRBV10-3	TRBJ1-1	TRBD1	few	TGTGCCATCAGACAGGGGTACGGCACTGAAGCTTTCTTT	CAIRQGYGTEAFF
TRBV7-2	TRBJ2-7	.	.	TGTGCCAGCAGCTTATTAAGGTTGAGTGGCGAGCAGTACTTC	CASSLLRLSGEQYF
TRBV27	TRBJ1-5	.	.	TGTGCCAGCAAACTCGACAGTTTTAGCAATCAGCCCCAGCATTTT	CASKLDSFSNQPQHF
TRBV7-4	TRBJ2-7	.	.	TGTGCCAGCAGCCCAAAGTTCTGTTCGGTGGGGGCGCAATTGATCTACGAGCAGTACTTC	CASSPKFCSVGAQLIYEQYF
TRBV18	TRBJ2-1	.	.	TGTGCCAGCTCCCAGAGTACTGTCCGAACCTACAATGAGCAGTTCTTC	CASSQSTVRTYNEQFF
TRBV28	TRBJ1-1	TRBD1	.	TGTGCCAGCAGTTTCGGGGACAGTCGGATTCGGGCTTTCTTT	CASSFGDSRIRAFF
TRBV30	TRBJ1-1	.	.	TGTGCCTGGAGAACCCGGGTCCAGAACACTGAAGCTTTCTTT	CAWRTRVQNTEAFF
TRBV28	TRBJ1-1	TRBD1	.	TGTGCCAGCAGTTTACGGACAGGGTGGTGGACTGAAGCTTTCTTT	CASSLRTGWWTEAFF
TRBV2	TRBJ1-1	.	.	TGTGCCAGCGCTGAGGGGATAACTGAAGCTTTCTTT	CASAEGITEAFF
TRBV4-1	TRBJ2-7	TRBD1	.	TGCGCCAGCAGCCAACCCGGGACAGGGGCTAACGAGCAGTACTTC	CASSQPGTGANEQYF
TRBV6-6	TRBJ1-2	.	.	TGTGCCAGCACCTTATTGCTAGAAAACTATGGCTACACCTTC	CASTLLLENYGYTF
TRBV5-1	TRBJ1-2	TRBD1	.	TGCGCCAGCAGCCCGGCGACAGGGGCTGATGGCTACACCTTC	CASSPATGADGYTF
TRBV11-3	TRBJ2-7	TRBD1	few	TGTGCCAGCAGCTCGGGACAGGGGGCGAGGGAGCAGTACTTC	CASSSGQGAREQYF
TRBV11-3	TRBJ2-1	.	.	TGTGCCAGCAGCTTTTCTGCGGGTAGCTACAATGAGCAGTTCTTC	CASSFSAGSYNEQFF
TRBV27	TRBJ2-1	TRBD1	.	TGTGCCAGCAGTGGCAACAGGGGGCCCTCCTACAATGAGCAGTTCTTC	CASSGNRGPSYNEQFF
TRBV7-9	TRBJ2-3	TRBD2	.	TGTGCCAGCAGCTTAGACCGACTAGCGGGGGGGTTAGATACGCAGTATTTT	CASSLDRLAGGLDTQYF
TRBV6-6	TRBJ1-1	.	.	TGTGCCAGCAGTTACTCATGGGTCAACACTGAAGCTTTCTTT	CASSYSWVNTEAFF
TRBV11-2	TRBJ2-1	.	.	TGTGCCAGCGCCTGGGGCGGCCGGTGGAATGAGCAGTTCTTC	CASAWGGRWNEQFF
TRBV30	TRBJ1-2	.	.	TGTGCCTGGAGTTCGCCCTATGGCTACACCTTC	CAWSSPYGYTF
TRBV19	TRBJ1-4	TRBD1	few	TGTGCCAGTAGTGGGACAGCCAGTAATGAAAAACTGTTTTTT	CASSGTASNEKLFF
TRBV6-5	TRBJ2-1	.	once	TGTGCCAGCAGACCCGGACAGAACTTCAATGAGCAGTTCTTC	CASRPGQNFNEQFF
TRBV28	TRBJ2-5	.	.	TGTGCCAGCAGTTTATCCCGGGGTCCCTGGGAGACCCAGTACTTC	CASSLSRGPWETQYF
TRBV2	TRBJ2-1	.	.	TGTGCCTCTGGGAGAGCAGTCTCCTACAATGAGCAGTTCTTC	CASGRAVSYNEQFF
TRBV6-4	TRBJ2-7	.	.	TGTGCCAGCAGTGTTCCAGGCCAAACCTCCTACGAGCAGTACTTC	CASSVPGQTSYEQYF
TRBV5-1	TRBJ2-1	TRBD1	.	TGCGCCAGCAGCTGGGCCACCGGGACAGTCTACAATGAGCAGTTCTTC	CASSWATGTVYNEQFF
TRBV7-2	TRBJ2-1	.	.	TGTGCCAGCAGCTCCCTACGGAGCTCCTACAATGAGCAGTTCTTC	CASSSLRSSYNEQFF